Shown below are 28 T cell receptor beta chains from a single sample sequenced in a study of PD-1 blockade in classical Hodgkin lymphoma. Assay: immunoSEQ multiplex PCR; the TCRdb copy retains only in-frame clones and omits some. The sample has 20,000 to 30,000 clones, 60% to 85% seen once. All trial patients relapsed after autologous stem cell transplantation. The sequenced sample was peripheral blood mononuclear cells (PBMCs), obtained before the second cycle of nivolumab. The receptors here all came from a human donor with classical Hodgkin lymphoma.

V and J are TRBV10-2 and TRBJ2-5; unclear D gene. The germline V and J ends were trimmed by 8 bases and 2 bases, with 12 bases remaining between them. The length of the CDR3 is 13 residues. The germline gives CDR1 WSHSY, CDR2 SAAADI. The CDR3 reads CASGRRRQETQYF. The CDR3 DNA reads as TGCGCCAGCGGACGGCGGAGACAAGAGACCCAGTACTTC.

The CDR3 region is CASRQNPSGRGGTQYF. As DNA, the CDR3 is TGTGCCAGCAGGCAAAACCCAAGCGGGAGAGGAGGTACGCAGTATTTT. The rearrangement uses TRBV2 and TRBJ2-3; 8 bases are shared with TRBD2. Germline loops: CDR1 SNHLY, CDR2 FYNNEI. With 6 bases clipped from V and 8 bases from J, the junction kept 16 bases outside the gene matches. The CDR3 loop spans 16 amino acids.

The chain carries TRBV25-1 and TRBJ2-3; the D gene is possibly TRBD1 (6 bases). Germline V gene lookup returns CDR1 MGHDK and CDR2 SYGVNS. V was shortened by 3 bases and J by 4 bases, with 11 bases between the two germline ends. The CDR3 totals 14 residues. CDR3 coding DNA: TGTGCCAGCAGTGATGTGGGGGCCGCAGATACGCAGTATTTT. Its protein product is CASSDVGAADTQYF. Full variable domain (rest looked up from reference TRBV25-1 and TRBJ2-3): EADIYQTPRYLVIGTGKKITLECSQTMGHDKMYWYQQDPGMELHLIHYSYGVNSTEKGDLSSESTVSRIRTEHFPLTLESARPSHTSQYLCASSDVGAADTQYFGPGTRLTVL.

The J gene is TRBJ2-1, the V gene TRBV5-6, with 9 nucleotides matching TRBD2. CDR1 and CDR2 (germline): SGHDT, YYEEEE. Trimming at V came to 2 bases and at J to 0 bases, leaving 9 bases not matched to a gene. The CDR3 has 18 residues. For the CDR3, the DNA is TGTGCCAGCAGCTTCGGGCTAGCGGGATTTAGCTCCTACAATGAGCAGTTCTTC. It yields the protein CASSFGLAGFSSYNEQFF.

CDR3 bases: TGCAGCGCAGGGACAGCTTCTATGAACACTGAAGCTTTCTTT. Translated, it gives CSAGTASMNTEAFF. The gene calls are TRBV29-1 and TRBJ1-1, with 7 bases identical to TRBD1. Germline assignment: CDR1 SQVTM and CDR2 ANQGSEA. The J segment lost 0 bases and the V segment lost 7 bases, leaving 8 bases of the junction unmatched. The CDR3 length is 14 residues. The full variable domain, rest sourced from reference TRBV29-1 and TRBJ1-1, is SAVISQKPSRDICQRGTSLTIQCQVDSQVTMMFWYRQQPGQSLTLIATANQGSEATYESGFVIDKFPISRPNLTFSTLTVSNMSPEDSSIYLCSAGTASMNTEAFFGQGTRLTVV.

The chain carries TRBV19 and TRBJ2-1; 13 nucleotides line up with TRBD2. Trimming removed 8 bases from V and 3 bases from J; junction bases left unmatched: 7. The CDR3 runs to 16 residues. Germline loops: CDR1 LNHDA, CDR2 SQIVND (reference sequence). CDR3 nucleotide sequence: TGTGCCAGTGTTCGGACTAGCGGGAGAGACTACAATGAGCAGTTCTTC. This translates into CASVRTSGRDYNEQFF.

As DNA, the CDR3 is TGTGCCAGTAGTAATTTGACCGGACAAGAGACCCAGTACTTC. Its translation is CASSNLTGQETQYF. This chain joins TRBV19 and TRBJ2-5; no firm D call. Trimming pared 4 bases from V and 2 bases from J, leaving 11 bases between. Germline values: CDR1 LNHDA, CDR2 SQIVND (reference sequence). The CDR3 runs to 14 residues.

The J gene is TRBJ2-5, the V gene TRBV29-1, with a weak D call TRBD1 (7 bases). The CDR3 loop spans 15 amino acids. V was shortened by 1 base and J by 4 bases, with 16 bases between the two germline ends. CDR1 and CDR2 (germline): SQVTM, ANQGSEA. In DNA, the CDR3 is TGCAGCGTTGAAGGCTTGGCAGGGGGAGGAGAGACCCAGTACTTC. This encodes CSVEGLAGGGETQYF.

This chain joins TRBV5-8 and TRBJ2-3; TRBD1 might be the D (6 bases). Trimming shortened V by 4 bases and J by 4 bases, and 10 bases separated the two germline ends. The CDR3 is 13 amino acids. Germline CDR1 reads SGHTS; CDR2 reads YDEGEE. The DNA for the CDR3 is TGTGCCAGCAGCAGGAACAGGGCAGATACGCAGTATTTT. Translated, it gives CASSRNRADTQYF.

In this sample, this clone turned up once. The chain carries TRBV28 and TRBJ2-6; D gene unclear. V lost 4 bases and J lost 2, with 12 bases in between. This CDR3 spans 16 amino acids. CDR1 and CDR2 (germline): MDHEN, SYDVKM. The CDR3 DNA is TGTGCCAGCAGTTCATTCAGTGGGGCTGGGGCCAACGTCCTGACTTTC. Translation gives CASSSFSGAGANVLTF.

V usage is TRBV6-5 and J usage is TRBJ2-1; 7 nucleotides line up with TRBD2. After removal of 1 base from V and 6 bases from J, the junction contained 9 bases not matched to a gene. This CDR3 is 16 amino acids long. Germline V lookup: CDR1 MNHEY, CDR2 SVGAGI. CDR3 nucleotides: TGTGCCAGCAGTTACTATCCGGGAGGATCTTTCAATGAGCAGTTCTTC. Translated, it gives CASSYYPGGSFNEQFF.

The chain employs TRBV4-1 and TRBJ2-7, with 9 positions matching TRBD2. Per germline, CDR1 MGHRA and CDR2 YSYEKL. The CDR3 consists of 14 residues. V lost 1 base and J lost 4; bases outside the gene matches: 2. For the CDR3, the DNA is TGCGCCAGCAGCCAAGCTAGCGGGAAGTACGAGCAGTACTTC. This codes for CASSQASGKYEQYF.

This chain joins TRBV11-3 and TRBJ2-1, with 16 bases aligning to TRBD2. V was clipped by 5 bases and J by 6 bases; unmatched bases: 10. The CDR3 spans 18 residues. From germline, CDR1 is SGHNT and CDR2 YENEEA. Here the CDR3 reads CASSVGVGTSGRGNEQFF. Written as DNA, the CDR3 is TGTGCCAGCAGCGTTGGGGTTGGGACTAGCGGGAGGGGCAATGAGCAGTTCTTC.

Here the CDR3 reads CASSIGLAGVPISGGELFF. In DNA form, the CDR3 reads TGTGCCAGTAGTATAGGACTAGCGGGAGTCCCCATATCCGGCGGGGAGCTGTTTTTT. V is TRBV19 and J is TRBJ2-2, with 12 bases aligning to TRBD2. Germline-derived CDR1 and CDR2 are LNHDA and SQIVND (reference sequence). The CDR3 spans 19 residues. Trimming cost V 1 base and J 7 bases; bases outside gene matches: 13. The complete variable domain, with remaining parts taken from reference TRBV19 and TRBJ2-2, reads DGGITQSPKYLFRKEGQNVTLSCEQNLNHDAMYWYRQDPGQGLRLIYYSQIVNDFQKGDIAEGYSVSREKKESFPLTVTSAQKNPTAFYLCASSIGLAGVPISGGELFFGEGSRLTVL.

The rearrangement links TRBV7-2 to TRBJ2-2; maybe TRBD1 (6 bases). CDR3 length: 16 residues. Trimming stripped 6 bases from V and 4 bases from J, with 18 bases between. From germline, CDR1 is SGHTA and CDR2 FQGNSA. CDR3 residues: CASSLMLTGSTGELFF. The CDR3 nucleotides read TGTGCCAGCAGTTTGATGTTAACAGGGTCCACCGGGGAGCTGTTTTTT.

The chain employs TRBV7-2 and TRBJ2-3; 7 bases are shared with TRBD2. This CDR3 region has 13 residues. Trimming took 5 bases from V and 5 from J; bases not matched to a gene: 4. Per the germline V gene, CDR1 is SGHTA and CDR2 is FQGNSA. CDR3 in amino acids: CASSIGLVDTQYF. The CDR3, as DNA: TGTGCCAGCAGCATTGGACTAGTAGATACGCAGTATTTT.

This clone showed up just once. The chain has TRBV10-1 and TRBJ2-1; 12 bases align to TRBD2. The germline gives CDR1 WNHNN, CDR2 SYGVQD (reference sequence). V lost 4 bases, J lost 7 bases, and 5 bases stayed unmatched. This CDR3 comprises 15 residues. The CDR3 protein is CASSVRTSGINEQFF. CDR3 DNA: TGCGCCAGCAGTGTTAGGACTAGCGGGATTAATGAGCAGTTCTTC.

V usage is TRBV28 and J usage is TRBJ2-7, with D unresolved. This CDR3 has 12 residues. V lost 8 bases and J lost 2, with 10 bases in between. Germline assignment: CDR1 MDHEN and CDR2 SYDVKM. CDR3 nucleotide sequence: TGTGCCAGCTCGACTGGAACCTACGAGCAGTACTTC. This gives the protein CASSTGTYEQYF.

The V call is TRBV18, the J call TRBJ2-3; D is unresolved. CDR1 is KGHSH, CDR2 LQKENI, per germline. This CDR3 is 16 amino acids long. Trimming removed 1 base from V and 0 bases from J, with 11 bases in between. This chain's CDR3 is CASSPLPTLSTDTQYF. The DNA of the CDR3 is TGTGCCAGCTCACCACTACCAACTTTGAGCACAGATACGCAGTATTTT.

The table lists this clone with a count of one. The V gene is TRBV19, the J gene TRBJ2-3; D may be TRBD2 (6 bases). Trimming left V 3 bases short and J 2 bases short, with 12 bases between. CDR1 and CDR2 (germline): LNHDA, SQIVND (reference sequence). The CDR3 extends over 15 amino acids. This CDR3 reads CASSIGGIATDTQYF. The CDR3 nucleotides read TGTGCCAGTAGTATTGGGGGGATCGCCACAGATACGCAGTATTTT.

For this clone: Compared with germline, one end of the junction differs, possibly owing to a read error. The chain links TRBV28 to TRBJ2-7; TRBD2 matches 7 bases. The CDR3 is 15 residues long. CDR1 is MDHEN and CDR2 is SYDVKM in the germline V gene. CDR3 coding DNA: TGTGCCACCAGTGGTAGTGGGGAGGGGACCTACGAGCAGTACTTC. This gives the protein CATSGSGEGTYEQYF.

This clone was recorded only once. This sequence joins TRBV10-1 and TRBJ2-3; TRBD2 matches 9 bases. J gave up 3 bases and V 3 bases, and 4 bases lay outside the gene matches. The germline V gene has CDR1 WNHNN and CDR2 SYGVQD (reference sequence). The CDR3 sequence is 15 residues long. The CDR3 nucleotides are TGCGCCAGCAGTGATGCGGGAGGGTCTACAGATACGCAGTATTTT. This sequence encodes CASSDAGGSTDTQYF.

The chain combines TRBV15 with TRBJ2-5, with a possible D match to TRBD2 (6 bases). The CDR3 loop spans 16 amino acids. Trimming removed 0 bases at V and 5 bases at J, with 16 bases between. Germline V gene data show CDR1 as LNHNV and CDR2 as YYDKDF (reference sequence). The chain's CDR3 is CATSRDFGAGRETQYF. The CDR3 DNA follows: TGTGCCACCAGCAGAGATTTTGGAGCGGGTCGTGAGACCCAGTACTTC.

The CDR3 DNA sequence: TGTGCCAGCAGAACTCCACTAGCGGGAGTCATCGGGGAGCTGTTTTTT. As protein: CASRTPLAGVIGELFF. The V gene is TRBV28, the J gene TRBJ2-2; the match to TRBD2 covers 11 bases. The trim removed 6 bases at V and 7 bases at J, leaving 10 bases unmatched. This CDR3 has 16 amino acids. Germline CDR1 MDHEN, CDR2 SYDVKM.

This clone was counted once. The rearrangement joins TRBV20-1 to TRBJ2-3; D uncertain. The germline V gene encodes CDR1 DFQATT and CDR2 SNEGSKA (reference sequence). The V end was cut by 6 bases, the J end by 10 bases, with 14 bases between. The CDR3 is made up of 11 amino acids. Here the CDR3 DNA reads TGCAGTGCCAGCGTTTCGGTAGCGCAGTATTTT. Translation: CSASVSVAQYF.

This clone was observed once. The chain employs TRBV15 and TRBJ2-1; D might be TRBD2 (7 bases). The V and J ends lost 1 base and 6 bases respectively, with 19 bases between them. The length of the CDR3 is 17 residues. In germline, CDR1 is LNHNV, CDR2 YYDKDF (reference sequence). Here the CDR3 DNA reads TGTGCCACCAGCAGAGGAGGGGGAGGGCCCGTTAGCAATGAGCAGTTCTTC. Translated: CATSRGGGGPVSNEQFF.

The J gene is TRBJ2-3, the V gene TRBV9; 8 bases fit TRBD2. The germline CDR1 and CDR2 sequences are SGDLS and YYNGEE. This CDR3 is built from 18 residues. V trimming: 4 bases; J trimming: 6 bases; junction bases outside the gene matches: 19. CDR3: CASSSEGRLALLGDTQYF. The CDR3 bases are TGTGCCAGCAGCTCCGAGGGGAGACTAGCGTTACTAGGGGATACGCAGTATTTT.

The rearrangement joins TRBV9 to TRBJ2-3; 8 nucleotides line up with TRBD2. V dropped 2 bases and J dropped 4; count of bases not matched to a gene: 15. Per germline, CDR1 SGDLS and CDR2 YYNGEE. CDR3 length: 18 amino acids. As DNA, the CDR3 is TGTGCCAGCAGCGTTAACCAAAAGCGGGAGACAACCTCAGATACGCAGTATTTT. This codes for CASSVNQKRETTSDTQYF.